A selection of T cell receptor beta chains follows, all from one sample in a study of blood T cells in healthy people across ages. TCRdb ran MiXCR on the 5' RACE reads and lists one entry per CDR3 protein. The sample holds roughly 1.5 million distinct CDR3 sequences, roughly 43% seen once. Sequenced input: blood. The receptors were sampled from a woman aged 18-29 years in good health. Both conserved end residues are part of each CDR3. The D gene is left open where the match is weak. Clone size, where shown, is once, few, many, or a class for clones that have expanded.

D gene	V gene	J gene	clone size	CDR3 DNA	CDR3 protein
NA	TRBV24-1	TRBJ1-2	NA	TGTGCCGTCTCACCCGGGTCCGGGACTCTCACCTTC	CAVSPGSGTLTF
NA	TRBV4-1	TRBJ2-7	NA	TGCGCCAGCAGCCAAGATTTCGCCAGTTACGAGCAGTACTTC	CASSQDFASYEQYF
TRBD2	TRBV6-1	TRBJ2-1	NA	TGTGCGTCGCGCTTTGCGGGAGGGTTCAATGAGCAGTTCTTC	CASRFAGGFNEQFF
TRBD1	TRBV20-1	TRBJ2-5	NA	TGCAGTGCTAGAGATTCGGGGACAGGGATGGAGACCCAGTACTTC	CSARDSGTGMETQYF
NA	TRBV20-1	TRBJ1-2	NA	TGCAGTGCCCCGACTGAAGATGGCTACACCTTC	CSAPTEDGYTF
NA	TRBV9	TRBJ2-3	NA	TGTGCCAGCAGCGGCGGGGCGGGACCCACAGATACGCAGTATTTT	CASSGGAGPTDTQYF
NA	TRBV18	TRBJ1-5	once	TGTGCCAGCTCACCACTTTCGGATCAGCCCCAGCATTTT	CASSPLSDQPQHF
NA	TRBV2	TRBJ2-3	NA	TGTGCCAGCAAGAACACAGATACGCAGTATTTT	CASKNTDTQYF
TRBD2	TRBV12-3/TRBV12-4	TRBJ2-7	NA	TGTGCCAGCAGTTCACAGACTAGCGGGAACGAGCAGTACTTC	CASSSQTSGNEQYF
NA	TRBV5-1	TRBJ2-3	few	TGCGCCAGCAGCTTTCAGGGTTCCTCAGGAGATACGCAGTATTTT	CASSFQGSSGDTQYF
NA	TRBV25-1	TRBJ2-7	NA	TGTGCCAGCAGTGATATAACGGAGCACGAGCAGTACTTC	CASSDITEHEQYF
TRBD1	TRBV5-1	TRBJ1-4	NA	TGCGCCAGCAGCTTCGGACAGGAGGCAACTAATGAAAAACTGTTTTTT	CASSFGQEATNEKLFF
NA	TRBV20-1	TRBJ2-5	few	TGCAGTGCTAGACGACGGGTGGAGACCCAGTACTTC	CSARRRVETQYF
NA	TRBV2	TRBJ2-1	few	TGTGCCAGCAGGGACCCCCTAGGCGATGAGCAGTTCTTC	CASRDPLGDEQFF
NA	TRBV21-1	TRBJ1-4	NA	TGTGCCAGCGAAGGAAGCGGGGAAAAACTGTTTTTT	CASEGSGEKLFF
NA	TRBV9	TRBJ2-5	NA	TGTGCCAGCAGCGGGTTCCACGGAGGGGACATTCTGTACCAAGAGACCCTGTACTTC	CASSGFHGGDILYQETLYF
NA	TRBV10-3	TRBJ1-2	many	TGTGCCATCAGTTTCAGGACGAGCTATGGCTACACCTTC	CAISFRTSYGYTF
NA	TRBV20-1	TRBJ1-4	NA	TGCAGTGCTAGATCCCTCCGGCAGGGCTGGGAAAAACTGTTTTTT	CSARSLRQGWEKLFF
NA	TRBV6-6	TRBJ2-5	NA	TGTGCCAGCAGTCAAAAATGGGCGGCCCAGTACTTC	CASSQKWAAQYF
NA	TRBV2	TRBJ2-7	NA	TGTGCCAGCAGTGACAGATTAAATACCTACGAGCAGTACTTC	CASSDRLNTYEQYF
TRBD2	TRBV7-2	TRBJ2-1	few	TGTGCCAGCAGCCTCGGACCGGGGACTACCCTCAATGAGCAGTTCTTC	CASSLGPGTTLNEQFF
TRBD1	TRBV20-1	TRBJ1-1	NA	TGCAGTGCTGTCGACAGGGGGCGAATCTCAGCTTTCTTT	CSAVDRGRISAFF
NA	TRBV5-1	TRBJ2-1	few	TGCGCCAGCAGCTTGGTGGGGGTGGGGTCCTACAATGAGCAGTTCTTC	CASSLVGVGSYNEQFF
NA	TRBV6-2/TRBV6-3	TRBJ2-5	NA	TGTGCCAGCAGTTACCCCAGGCGGGGGCAGGAGACCCAGTACTTC	CASSYPRRGQETQYF
NA	TRBV3-1	TRBJ2-5	NA	TGTGCCAGCAGCCAATCCGGACTGTCGGATGAGCAGTACTTC	CASSQSGLSDEQYF
TRBD1	TRBV30	TRBJ2-1	NA	TGTGCCTGGACCTCGACAGGGAGTGAGAATGAGCAGTTCTTC	CAWTSTGSENEQFF
TRBD2	TRBV29-1	TRBJ2-1	few	TGCAGCGCCCCGGGACTAGCGGGTCTAAGCTCCTACAATGAGCAGTTCTTC	CSAPGLAGLSSYNEQFF
NA	TRBV7-2	TRBJ2-7	NA	TGTGCCAGCAGCAACCCCAACTCTGCCGAGCAGTACTTC	CASSNPNSAEQYF
NA	TRBV18	TRBJ1-5	NA	TGTGCCAGCTCACGGTTAGTCGTAAGGGGGGCCAATCAGCCCCAGCATTTT	CASSRLVVRGANQPQHF
NA	TRBV4-3	TRBJ2-3	many	TGCGCCAGCAGCCAAGATCCGGGGGTGGGCGCAGATACGCAGTATTTT	CASSQDPGVGADTQYF
NA	TRBV20-1	TRBJ1-1	NA	TGCAGTGCTAGAGTTGCACCCCGGCACACTGAAGCTTTCTTT	CSARVAPRHTEAFF
TRBD1	TRBV29-1	TRBJ2-7	once	TGCAGCGTTGAATGGGACAGGGGGTCTCTGAGGTACGAGCAGTACTTC	CSVEWDRGSLRYEQYF
NA	TRBV20-1	TRBJ2-3	NA	TGCAGTGCTAGTAGGGGGGGGCTTCCCGATACGCAGTATTTT	CSASRGGLPDTQYF
TRBD1	TRBV12-3/TRBV12-4	TRBJ1-1	NA	TGTGCCAGCAGTCCGGGACAGGGGGCGGGGAACACTGAAGCTTTCTTT	CASSPGQGAGNTEAFF
TRBD1	TRBV4-3	TRBJ2-7	NA	TGCGCCAGCAGCCGCAAGTTCCCCGGGCAGGGGGCAATGTACGAGCAGTACTTC	CASSRKFPGQGAMYEQYF
NA	TRBV30	TRBJ1-2	few	TGTGCCTGGAGGCCTAAGGGGGTCGGCTACACCTTC	CAWRPKGVGYTF
NA	TRBV20-1	TRBJ2-4	NA	TGCAGTGCTAGAAGGGCAGGGGCGGTTTTAGCCAAAAACATTCAGTACTTC	CSARRAGAVLAKNIQYF
NA	TRBV2	TRBJ2-6	NA	TGTGCCACCTCCTCGGGACAAGCGTCTGGGGCCAACGTCCTGACTTTC	CATSSGQASGANVLTF
TRBD2	TRBV29-1	TRBJ2-3	few	TGCAGCGTTGGTAGTTTAGCGGGAGAAGATACGCAGTATTTT	CSVGSLAGEDTQYF
NA	TRBV7-2	TRBJ2-1	many	TGTGCCAGCAGTTTATCCCGCAATGAGCAGTTCTTC	CASSLSRNEQFF
TRBD2	TRBV20-1	TRBJ2-5	few	TGCAGTGCTCAATTAACTCCTTGGACGGGACTAACCCCCAATGAGCAGTACTTC	CSAQLTPWTGLTPNEQYF
NA	TRBV7-9	TRBJ2-3	NA	TGTGCCAGCAGACCCTTTGGCTGGGAAGATACGCAGTATTTT	CASRPFGWEDTQYF
TRBD2	TRBV20-1	TRBJ2-1	few	TGCAGTGCTAGGCGGCTAGCGGGGCATAGCTCCTACAATGAGCAGTTCTTC	CSARRLAGHSSYNEQFF
NA	TRBV12-3/TRBV12-4	TRBJ2-5	once	TGTGCCAGCAGATTCGGGACCTACGACCAGTACTTC	CASRFGTYDQYF
TRBD1	TRBV4-1	TRBJ1-2	NA	TGCGCCAGCAGCCACCCCACAAGGACAGGGGGGTTTTACACCTTC	CASSHPTRTGGFYTF
NA	TRBV6-6	TRBJ1-1	few	TGTGCCAGCAGTTACGAGCACCGGAACACTGAAGCTTTCTTT	CASSYEHRNTEAFF
NA	TRBV6-6	TRBJ2-1	few	TGTGCCAGCAGGCAGACAGGCAACAATGAGCAGTTCTTC	CASRQTGNNEQFF
NA	TRBV6-1	TRBJ2-2	few	TGTGCCAGCAGTTACTCCATGGAGCTGTTTTTT	CASSYSMELFF
NA	TRBV10-2	TRBJ1-2	NA	TGCGCCAGCAGTGAGGGAGGCCCTACTGGGGGCACTGGGAACTATGGCTACACCTTC	CASSEGGPTGGTGNYGYTF
NA	TRBV14	TRBJ2-2	NA	TGTGCCAGCAGCCAAGGGGTAGCGGCCACCGGGGAGCTGTTTTTT	CASSQGVAATGELFF
NA	TRBV5-1	TRBJ2-7	NA	TGCGCCGGCAGCTTGGGGAGAGATGCTTACGAGCAGTACTTC	CAGSLGRDAYEQYF
NA	TRBV12-3/TRBV12-4	TRBJ2-7	NA	TGTGCCAGCAGGGGTGGGATTGGGCAGTACTTC	CASRGGIGQYF
TRBD2	TRBV27	TRBJ2-5	few	TGTGCCAGCAGCTCGGGACTAGCGGGAGACCAGTACTTC	CASSSGLAGDQYF
NA	TRBV27	TRBJ2-7	NA	TGTGCCAGCAGTGTCAGGGGCGGTGATTACGAGCAGTACTTC	CASSVRGGDYEQYF
NA	TRBV15	TRBJ2-3	NA	TGTGCCACCAGCGGAGAACGGCAGAGACCAGATACGCAGTATTTT	CATSGERQRPDTQYF
NA	TRBV3-1	TRBJ2-3	many	TGTGCCAGCAGCTTTTACGGAGATACGCAGTATTTT	CASSFYGDTQYF
NA	TRBV9	TRBJ1-2	NA	TGTGCCAGCAGCGTAAACCCCTCTCAGGGATATGGCTACACCTTC	CASSVNPSQGYGYTF
NA	TRBV11-2	TRBJ2-3	NA	TGTGCCAGCAGCTTATCCAGGTGGGGGGCCCGCACAGATACGCAGTATTTT	CASSLSRWGARTDTQYF
NA	TRBV12-3/TRBV12-4	TRBJ1-2	NA	TGTGCCAGCAGTTTCCACAGCATCTATGGCTACACCTTC	CASSFHSIYGYTF